Listed below are T cell receptor beta chains from one sample, sequenced in a study of cytomegalovirus exposure and HLA in healthy donors. Libraries were prepared by immunoSEQ multiplex PCR; TCRdb keeps only in-frame clonotypes and omits some of them. The repertoire includes around 150,000 clones, 60% to 80% of them detected once, and around 0.97% sits in the top ten. Sample: PBMCs. Receptors were obtained from a woman aged 50 to 60 in good health and CMV-seropositive. CDR3s include the opening cysteine and the closing phenylalanine or tryptophan. A D gene is named only where the DNA matches it firmly. Clone size is shown for a subset of rows, as once, few, many or a class of expanded clone.

j_gene	d_gene	abundance	v_gene	CDR3aa	CDR3nt
TRBJ1-1	NA	few	TRBV5-1	CASSRGQSNTEAFF	TGCGCCAGCAGCCGAGGACAAAGTAACACTGAAGCTTTCTTT
TRBJ2-5	NA	NA	TRBV5-6	CASSGRGRGYATQYF	TGTGCCAGCAGCGGTAGAGGGCGGGGTTATGCGACCCAGTACTTC
TRBJ1-5	TRBD1	few	TRBV6-5	CASSARTGHQPQHF	TGTGCCAGCAGTGCTAGGACAGGTCATCAGCCCCAGCATTTT
TRBJ1-1	NA	few	TRBV2	CASGTGLTNTEAFF	TGTGCCAGCGGAACAGGGCTCACGAACACTGAAGCTTTCTTT
TRBJ2-5	NA	NA	TRBV29-1	CSSKRGQETQYF	TGCAGCTCCAAGCGAGGGCAAGAGACCCAGTACTTC
TRBJ2-3	NA	NA	TRBV18	CASTPAGGTDTQYF	TGTGCCAGCACCCCCGCAGGGGGCACAGATACGCAGTATTTT
TRBJ2-5	TRBD2	NA	TRBV29-1	CSVRGGGAGGPETQYF	TGCAGCGTCCGAGGGGGAGGAGCGGGAGGGCCTGAGACCCAGTACTTC
TRBJ1-1	NA	NA	TRBV7-9	CASSDWGGNTEAFF	TGTGCCAGCAGCGATTGGGGGGGGAACACTGAAGCTTTCTTT
TRBJ1-1	NA	NA	TRBV7-8	CASSLPHSGKGNTEAFF	TGTGCCAGCAGCTTACCTCACTCAGGGAAGGGGAACACTGAAGCTTTCTTT
TRBJ2-1	TRBD2	NA	TRBV6-5	CASRRTSGTYNEQFF	TGTGCCAGCAGACGGACTAGCGGGACCTACAATGAGCAGTTCTTC
TRBJ1-5	NA	NA	TRBV19	CASSIGGDRQPQHF	TGTGCCAGTAGTATAGGGGGGGATCGACAGCCCCAGCATTTT
TRBJ1-5	NA	NA	TRBV6-1	CASTSMRRNQPQHF	TGTGCCAGCACTTCGATGAGGCGCAATCAGCCCCAGCATTTT
TRBJ2-7	NA	NA	TRBV13	CASSLVGGTRSYEQYF	TGTGCCAGCAGCTTAGTGGGTGGCACTAGGAGCTACGAGCAGTACTTC
TRBJ2-6	NA	NA	TRBV27	CASSLLRSSGANVLTF	TGTGCCAGCAGTTTATTGCGGAGCTCTGGGGCCAACGTCCTGACTTTC
TRBJ1-6	TRBD1	NA	TRBV7-8	CASSFRGQGRDSPLHF	TGTGCCAGCAGCTTCCGGGGACAGGGACGGGATTCACCCCTCCACTTT
TRBJ1-1	NA	NA	TRBV4-3	CASSPLGTGDTEAFF	TGCGCCAGCAGCCCCCTTGGGACGGGGGACACTGAAGCTTTCTTT
TRBJ2-1	NA	NA	TRBV7-8	CASSLVFSRDNNEQFF	TGTGCCAGCAGCTTAGTTTTCTCTCGGGATAACAATGAGCAGTTCTTC
TRBJ2-6	NA	NA	TRBV6-1	CASSARQERWAGANVLTF	TGTGCCAGCAGTGCACGACAGGAACGTTGGGCCGGGGCCAACGTCCTGACTTTC
TRBJ2-5	TRBD2	NA	TRBV19	CASSTGLAGGWMETQYF	TGTGCCAGTAGTACCGGACTAGCGGGGGGCTGGATGGAGACCCAGTACTTC
TRBJ1-6	NA	NA	TRBV25-1	CASKETIRGNNSPLHF	TGTGCCAGCAAAGAAACGATCCGGGGGAATAATTCACCCCTCCACTTT
TRBJ2-2	TRBD2	NA	TRBV6-1	CASRLAGGHTGELFF	TGTGCCAGTAGACTAGCGGGAGGGCACACCGGGGAGCTGTTTTTT
TRBJ2-1	NA	NA	TRBV11-2	CASSLPLHSNEQFF	TGTGCCAGCAGCCTACCCCTCCACAGCAATGAGCAGTTCTTC
TRBJ2-2	TRBD2	NA	TRBV9	CASSPGLDRRTGELFF	TGTGCCAGCAGCCCAGGACTAGATAGGCGCACCGGGGAGCTGTTTTTT